This T cell receptor (beta chain) was found in a study of identical twins. This clonotype was seen only a few times. TCRdb fed the 5' RACE reads into MiXCR, producing one record per CDR3 protein. The data contain some 260,000 distinct CDR3 sequences, 11% to 15% of them singletons. With 2 bases removed from V and 4 bases from J, the gap between germline ends came to 12 bases. CDR1 and CDR2 (germline): MNHEY, SVGEGT. The CDR3 sequence is 14 residues long. The sequence derives from a woman in her late teens or twenties in good health. The V call is TRBV6-2 or TRBV6-3, the J call TRBJ2-7; unclear D gene. The sequencing sample was made of memory (CD45RO+) T cells sorted from blood. The CDR3: CASSYPYKRYEQYF. The DNA of the CDR3 is TGTGCCAGCAGTTACCCTTACAAGAGATACGAGCAGTACTTC.